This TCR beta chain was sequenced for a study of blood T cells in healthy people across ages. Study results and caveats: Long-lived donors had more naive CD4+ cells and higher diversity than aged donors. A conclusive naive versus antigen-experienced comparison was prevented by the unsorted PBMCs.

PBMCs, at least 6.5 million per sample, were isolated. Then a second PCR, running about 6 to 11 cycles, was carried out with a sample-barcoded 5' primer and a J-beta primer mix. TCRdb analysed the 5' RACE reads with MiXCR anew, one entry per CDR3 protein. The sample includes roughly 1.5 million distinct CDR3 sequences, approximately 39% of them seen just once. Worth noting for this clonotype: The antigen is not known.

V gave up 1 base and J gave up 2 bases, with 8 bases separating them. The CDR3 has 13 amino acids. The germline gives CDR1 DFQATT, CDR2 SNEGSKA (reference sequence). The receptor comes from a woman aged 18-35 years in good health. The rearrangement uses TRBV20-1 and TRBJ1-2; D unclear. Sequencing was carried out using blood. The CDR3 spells CSARAPANYGYTF. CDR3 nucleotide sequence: TGCAGTGCTAGAGCCCCGGCAAACTATGGCTACACCTTC.